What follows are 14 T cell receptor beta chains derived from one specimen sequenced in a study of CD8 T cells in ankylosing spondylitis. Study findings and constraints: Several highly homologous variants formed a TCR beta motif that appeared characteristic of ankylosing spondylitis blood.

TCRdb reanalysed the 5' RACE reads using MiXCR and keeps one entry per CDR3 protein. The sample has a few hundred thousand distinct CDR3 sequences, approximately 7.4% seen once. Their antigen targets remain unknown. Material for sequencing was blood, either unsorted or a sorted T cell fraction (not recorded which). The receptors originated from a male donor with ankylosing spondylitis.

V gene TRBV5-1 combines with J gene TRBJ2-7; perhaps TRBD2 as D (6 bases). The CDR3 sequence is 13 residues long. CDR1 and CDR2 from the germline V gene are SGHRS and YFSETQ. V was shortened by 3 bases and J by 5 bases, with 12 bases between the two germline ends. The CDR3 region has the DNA TGCGCCAGCAGCTACGTTCCGGGGGACGAGCAGTACTTC. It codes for CASSYVPGDEQYF.

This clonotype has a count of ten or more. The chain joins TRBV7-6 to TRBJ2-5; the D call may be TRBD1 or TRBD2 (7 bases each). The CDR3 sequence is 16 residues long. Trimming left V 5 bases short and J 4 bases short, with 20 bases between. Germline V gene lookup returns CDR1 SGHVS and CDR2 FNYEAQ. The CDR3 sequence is CASSLPGTNRGETQYF. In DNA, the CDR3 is TGTGCCAGCAGCCTCCCCGGGACTAACAGGGGAGAGACCCAGTACTTC.

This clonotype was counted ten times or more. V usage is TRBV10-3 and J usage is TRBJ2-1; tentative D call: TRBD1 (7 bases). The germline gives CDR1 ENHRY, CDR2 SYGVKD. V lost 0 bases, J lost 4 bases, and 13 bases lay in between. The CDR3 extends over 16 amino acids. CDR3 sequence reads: CAISESQGGPYNEQFF. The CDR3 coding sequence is TGTGCCATCAGTGAGTCGCAGGGGGGCCCGTACAATGAGCAGTTCTTC.

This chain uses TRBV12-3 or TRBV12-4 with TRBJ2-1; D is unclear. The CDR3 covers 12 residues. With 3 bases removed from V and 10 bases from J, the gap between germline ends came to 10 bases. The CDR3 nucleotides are TGTGCCAGCAGTTTTACGGCGTGGGAGCAGTTCTTC. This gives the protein CASSFTAWEQFF.

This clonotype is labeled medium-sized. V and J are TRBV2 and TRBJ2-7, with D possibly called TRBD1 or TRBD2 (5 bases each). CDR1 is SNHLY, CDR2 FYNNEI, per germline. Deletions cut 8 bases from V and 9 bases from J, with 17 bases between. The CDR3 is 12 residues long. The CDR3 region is CASGDEGDRQYF. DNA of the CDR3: TGTGCCAGCGGGGACGAAGGAGATCGGCAGTACTTC. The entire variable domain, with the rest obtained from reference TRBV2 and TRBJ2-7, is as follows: EPEVTQTPSHQVTQMGQEVILRCVPISNHLYFYWYRQILGQKVEFLVSFYNNEISEKSEIFDDQFSVERPDGSNFTLKIRSTKLEDSAMYFCASGDEGDRQYFGPGTRLTVT.

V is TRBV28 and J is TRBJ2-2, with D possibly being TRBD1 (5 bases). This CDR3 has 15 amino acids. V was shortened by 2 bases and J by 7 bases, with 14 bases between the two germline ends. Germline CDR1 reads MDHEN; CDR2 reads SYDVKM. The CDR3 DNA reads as TGTGCCAGCAGTTTAGGGCGGTCCAGGGTCGGGGAGCTGTTTTTT. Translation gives CASSLGRSRVGELFF.

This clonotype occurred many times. The CDR3 protein is CASSLESGITDTQYF. The CDR3 coding sequence is TGTGCCAGCAGCTTAGAGTCGGGGATCACAGATACGCAGTATTTT. The chain recombines TRBV7-8 with TRBJ2-3; possible D gene TRBD2, 5 bases. Germline V gene sequence: CDR1 SGHVS, CDR2 FQNEAQ. Trimming stripped 1 base from V and 2 bases from J, with 10 bases between. The CDR3 spans 15 residues.

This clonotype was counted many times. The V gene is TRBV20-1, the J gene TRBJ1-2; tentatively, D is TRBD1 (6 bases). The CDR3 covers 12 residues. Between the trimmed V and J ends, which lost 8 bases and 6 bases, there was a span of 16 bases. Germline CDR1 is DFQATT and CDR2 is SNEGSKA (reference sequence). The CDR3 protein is CSPRGGADGYTF. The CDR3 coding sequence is TGCAGTCCCAGGGGCGGGGCTGATGGCTACACCTTC.

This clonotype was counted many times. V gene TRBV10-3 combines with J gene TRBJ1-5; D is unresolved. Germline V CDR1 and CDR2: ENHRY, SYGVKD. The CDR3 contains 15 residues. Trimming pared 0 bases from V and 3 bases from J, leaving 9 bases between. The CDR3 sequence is CAISESGGYNQPQHF. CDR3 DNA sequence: TGTGCCATCAGTGAGTCGGGCGGCTACAATCAGCCCCAGCATTTT.

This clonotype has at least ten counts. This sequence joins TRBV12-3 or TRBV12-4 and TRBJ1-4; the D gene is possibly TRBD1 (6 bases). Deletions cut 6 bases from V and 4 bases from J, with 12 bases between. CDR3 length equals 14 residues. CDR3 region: CASRLDSLNEKLFF. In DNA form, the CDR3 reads TGTGCCAGCAGACTGGACAGCCTTAATGAAAAACTGTTTTTT.

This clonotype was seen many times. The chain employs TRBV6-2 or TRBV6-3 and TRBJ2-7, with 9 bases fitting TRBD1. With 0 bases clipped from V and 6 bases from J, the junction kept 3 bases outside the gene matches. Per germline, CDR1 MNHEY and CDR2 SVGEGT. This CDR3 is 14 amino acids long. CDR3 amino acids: CASSYSSDRGEQYF. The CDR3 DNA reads TGTGCCAGCAGTTACTCGTCGGACAGGGGCGAGCAGTACTTC.

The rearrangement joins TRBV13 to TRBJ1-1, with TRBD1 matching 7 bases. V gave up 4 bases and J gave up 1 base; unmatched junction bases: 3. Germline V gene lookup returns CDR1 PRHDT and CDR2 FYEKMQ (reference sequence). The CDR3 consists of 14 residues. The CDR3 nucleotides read TGTGCCAGCAGCTCGGGACAGCCGAACACTGAAGCTTTCTTT. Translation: CASSSGQPNTEAFF.

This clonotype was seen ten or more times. The CDR3 nucleotides are TGCGCCAGCAGCCAAGCCCGGGTGACAGATACGCAGTATTTT. Translated: CASSQARVTDTQYF. The gene calls are TRBV4-3 and TRBJ2-3; D remains ambiguous. CDR1 is LGHNA and CDR2 is YSLEER in the germline V gene. The ends were cut back, 1 base at V and 3 bases at J, with 8 bases in the middle. This CDR3 has 14 amino acids.

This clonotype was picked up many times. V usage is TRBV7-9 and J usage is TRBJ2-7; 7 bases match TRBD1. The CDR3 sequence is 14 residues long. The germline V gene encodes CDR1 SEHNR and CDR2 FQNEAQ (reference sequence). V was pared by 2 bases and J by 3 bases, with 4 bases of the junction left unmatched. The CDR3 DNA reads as TGTGCCAGCAGCTTACCGGGACAGATCTACGAGCAGTACTTC. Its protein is CASSLPGQIYEQYF.